Shown below are 27 T cell receptor beta chains from a single sample sequenced in a study of lymphopenia after photon versus proton radiotherapy. Clones were read by immunoSEQ multiplex PCR, and TCRdb kept only the in-frame ones, dropping some. The sample includes tens of thousands of clones, more than 70% of them seen just once. Material: peripheral blood, obtained from a patient treated with proton-based radiotherapy. These receptors were obtained from a woman in her 70s with pancreatic cancer. Some clones in this sample may be carry-over from other donors' samples.

This sequence joins TRBV29-1 and TRBJ2-2; 8 bases are a match to TRBD1. V dropped 6 bases and J dropped 7; count of bases not matched to a gene: 10. The CDR3 runs to 14 residues. From germline, CDR1 is SQVTM and CDR2 ANQGSEA. CDR3: CSVRQGISGGELFF. The CDR3 region has the DNA TGCAGCGTCCGACAGGGGATAAGTGGCGGGGAGCTGTTTTTT.

This rearrangement joins TRBV19 to TRBJ2-7, with TRBD1 matching over 7 bases. The CDR3 sequence is 14 residues long. The V segment lost 5 bases and the J segment 2 bases; nucleotides outside the gene matches: 6. Per the germline V gene, CDR1 is LNHDA and CDR2 is SQIVND (reference sequence). The CDR3 DNA is TGTGCCAGTAGTGGACCGGGACAGACCTACGAGCAGTACTTC. This codes for CASSGPGQTYEQYF. The entire variable domain, with the rest obtained from reference TRBV19 and TRBJ2-7, is as follows: DGGITQSPKYLFRKEGQNVTLSCEQNLNHDAMYWYRQDPGQGLRLIYYSQIVNDFQKGDIAEGYSVSREKKESFPLTVTSAQKNPTAFYLCASSGPGQTYEQYFGPGTRLTVT.

The chain carries TRBV5-4 and TRBJ1-6, with TRBD1 matching over 9 bases. The CDR3 totals 15 residues. The V segment lost 3 bases and the J segment 8 bases; nucleotides outside the gene matches: 6. Germline loops: CDR1 SGHNT, CDR2 YYREEE (reference sequence). In nucleotides, the CDR3 is TGTGCCAGCAGCTCCCCGACAGGGGGATATTCACCCCTCCACTTT. It encodes CASSSPTGGYSPLHF.

This chain joins TRBV10-3 and TRBJ2-3; unclear D gene. The germline CDR1 and CDR2 sequences are ENHRY and SYGVKD. V lost 6 bases and J 0 bases, leaving 7 bases between the germline ends. The CDR3 sequence is 13 residues long. CDR3: CAIRTASTDTQYF. The CDR3 DNA follows: TGTGCCATCAGGACGGCGAGCACAGATACGCAGTATTTT.

The CDR3 DNA reads TGTGCCAGCAGCTTAACATTGGAGCAGTTCTTC. As protein: CASSLTLEQFF. V is TRBV7-9 and J is TRBJ2-1; no definite D call. V dropped 2 bases and J dropped 10 bases, with 6 bases sitting between them. Germline-derived CDR1 and CDR2 are SEHNR and FQNEAQ (reference sequence). This CDR3 is 11 amino acids long. Drawing the rest from reference TRBV7-9 and TRBJ2-1, the complete variable domain is DTGVSQNPRHKITKRGQNVTFRCDPISEHNRLYWYRQTLGQGPEFLTYFQNEAQLEKSRLLSDRFSAERPKGSFSTLEIQRTEQGDSAMYLCASSLTLEQFFGPGTRLTVL.

This clone has a handful of counts. The chain employs TRBV5-6 and TRBJ2-1; D is perhaps TRBD2 (5 bases). The V end lost 2 bases, the J end lost 2 bases, and 11 bases lay between the germline ends. From germline, CDR1 is SGHDT and CDR2 YYEEEE. The CDR3 is 15 residues long. The CDR3 loop is CASSFWKEAYNEQFF. CDR3 DNA: TGTGCCAGCAGCTTCTGGAAGGAGGCCTACAATGAGCAGTTCTTC.

J is TRBJ1-1 and V is TRBV6-5; TRBD1 is a possible D gene (6 bases). The CDR3 runs 14 residues. CDR1 MNHEY and CDR2 SVGAGI come from the germline V gene. V lost 2 bases and J lost 4, with 11 bases in between. The CDR3 nucleotides read TGTGCCAGCAGTTACAGGGGGGGAGTCACTGAAGCTTTCTTT. Translation: CASSYRGGVTEAFF.

V and J are TRBV18 and TRBJ1-1, with no clear D. Germline CDR1 KGHSH, CDR2 LQKENI. V gave up 6 bases and J gave up 1 base, with 15 bases separating them. The length of the CDR3 is 15 residues. CDR3: CASSPGHPTNTEAFF. Written as DNA, the CDR3 is TGTGCCAGCTCCCCGGGCCACCCGACGAACACTGAAGCTTTCTTT.

The V call is TRBV7-2, the J call TRBJ2-7, with a weak D call TRBD2 (7 bases). V lost 5 bases and J 0 bases, leaving 17 bases between the germline ends. This CDR3 is built from 16 residues. Germline lookup yields CDR1 SGHTA and CDR2 FQGNSA. The CDR3 loop reads CASSLNRGGSSYEQYF. For the CDR3, the DNA is TGTGCCAGCAGCCTAAATAGGGGGGGATCCTCCTACGAGCAGTACTTC.

This clone was recorded only once. The chain employs TRBV5-4 and TRBJ2-2, with 9 bases fitting TRBD2. Germline CDR1 reads SGHNT; CDR2 reads YYREEE (reference sequence). This CDR3 is 17 amino acids long. Trimming took 2 bases from V and 4 from J; bases not matched to a gene: 9. The chain's CDR3 is CASSFGVGGRVTGELFF. The DNA of the CDR3 is TGTGCCAGCAGCTTCGGGGTCGGCGGGAGGGTCACCGGGGAGCTGTTTTTT.

The chain joins TRBV18 to TRBJ2-7; D is undetermined. CDR1 KGHSH and CDR2 LQKENI come from the germline V gene. The CDR3 is 16 amino acids. Trimming stripped 0 bases from V and 4 bases from J, with 16 bases between. Here the CDR3 reads CASSPPKNRFPYEQYF. The CDR3, as DNA: TGTGCCAGCTCACCACCGAAGAACCGATTCCCTTACGAGCAGTACTTC. The entire variable domain, with the rest obtained from reference TRBV18 and TRBJ2-7, is as follows: NAGVMQNPRHLVRRRGQEARLRCSPMKGHSHVYWYRQLPEEGLKFMVYLQKENIIDESGMPKERFSAEFPKEGPSILRIQQVVRGDSAAYFCASSPPKNRFPYEQYFGPGTRLTVT.

V and J are TRBV6-6 and TRBJ1-2; TRBD1 aligns across 8 bases. The CDR3 spans 15 residues. J lost 0 bases, V lost 5 bases, and 5 bases had no gene match. Germline CDR1 reads MNHNY; CDR2 reads SVGAGI (reference sequence). The chain's CDR3 is CASSQTGGANYGYTF. The CDR3 nucleotides are TGTGCCAGCAGTCAAACAGGGGGAGCTAACTATGGCTACACCTTC.

This chain links TRBV27 with TRBJ2-3; 9 bases are shared with TRBD2. The V segment lost 5 bases and the J segment 4 bases; nucleotides outside the gene matches: 13. The CDR3 contains 17 residues. Germline loops: CDR1 MNHEY, CDR2 SMNVEV (reference sequence). The CDR3 DNA follows: TGTGCCAGCAGTCCTCGCTTGGTCGCGGGAGGGCCAGATACGCAGTATTTT. Its translation is CASSPRLVAGGPDTQYF.

The sample holds a few counts of this clone. V is TRBV5-1 and J is TRBJ2-7, with D unresolved. Germline lookup yields CDR1 SGHRS and CDR2 YFSETQ. The V end was cut by 4 bases, the J end by 0 bases, with 8 bases between. CDR3 length: 13 residues. CDR3 DNA: TGCGCCAGCAGCACCCGCAGCTCCTACGAGCAGTACTTC. Translated, it gives CASSTRSSYEQYF.

This rearrangement joins TRBV25-1 to TRBJ2-1; 7 bases are a match to TRBD1. Germline CDR1 and CDR2: MGHDK and SYGVNS. The CDR3 has 14 amino acids. Unmatched junction bases numbered 9, after V lost 6 bases and J lost 7 bases. DNA for the CDR3: TGTGCCAGCAGGGAACCGGGACAGATAAATGAGCAGTTCTTC. This codes for CASREPGQINEQFF.

This clone appeared a single time. The CDR3 loop reads CSVAKGTEETQYF. CDR3 in DNA: TGCAGCGTCGCAAAGGGGACCGAAGAGACCCAGTACTTC. V usage is TRBV29-1 and J usage is TRBJ2-5, with D perhaps assigned TRBD1 or TRBD2 (5 bases each). Deletions cut 6 bases from V and 3 bases from J, with 14 bases between. The CDR3 is 13 amino acids. Germline V CDR1 and CDR2: SQVTM, ANQGSEA.

There are a few counts of this clone. The chain recombines TRBV30 with TRBJ1-1; tentative D call: TRBD1 (6 bases). CDR1 and CDR2 (germline): GTSNPN, SVGIG (reference sequence). The length of the CDR3 is 11 residues. V lost 2 bases and J 9 bases, leaving 10 bases between the germline ends. This CDR3 reads CAWSFQGKAFF. In nucleotides, the CDR3 is TGTGCCTGGAGTTTTCAGGGGAAAGCTTTCTTT.

CDR3 loop: CSVGSGGAGTEAFF. CDR3 DNA: TGCAGCGTTGGATCAGGGGGCGCGGGCACTGAAGCTTTCTTT. The chain recombines TRBV29-1 with TRBJ1-1; 8 positions agree with TRBD1. The J segment lost 4 bases and the V segment lost 4 bases, leaving 8 bases of the junction unmatched. Germline V gene lookup returns CDR1 SQVTM and CDR2 ANQGSEA. The CDR3 is made up of 14 amino acids. Based on the CDR3 plus reference TRBV29-1 and TRBJ1-1, the full variable domain is SAVISQKPSRDICQRGTSLTIQCQVDSQVTMMFWYRQQPGQSLTLIATANQGSEATYESGFVIDKFPISRPNLTFSTLTVSNMSPEDSSIYLCSVGSGGAGTEAFFGQGTRLTVV.

The chain employs TRBV7-9 and TRBJ1-2; TRBD1 is a possible D gene (5 bases). The CDR3 runs 13 residues. V shed 5 bases and J shed 6 bases, with 13 bases lying between them. CDR1 and CDR2 from the germline V gene are SEHNR and FQNEAQ (reference sequence). CDR3 protein: CASSKDTWDGYTF. The CDR3 nucleotides read TGTGCCAGCAGCAAGGACACCTGGGATGGCTACACCTTC.

By sample share, this clone is medium-sized. The chain joins TRBV20-1 to TRBJ1-2; D possibly corresponds to TRBD1 (5 bases). V was cut by 5 bases and J by 8 bases, with 9 bases left in between. Germline CDR1 is DFQATT and CDR2 is SNEGSKA (reference sequence). The CDR3 is 10 residues long. The CDR3 spells CSAGGEGYTF. The CDR3 nucleotides read TGCAGTGCTGGAGGGGAAGGCTACACCTTC.

The chain couples TRBV30 to TRBJ2-5, with 12 bases lining up with TRBD1. This CDR3 is 13 amino acids long. Germline V gene data show CDR1 as GTSNPN and CDR2 as SVGIG (reference sequence). The V segment lost 8 bases and the J segment 6 bases; nucleotides outside the gene matches: 7. DNA of the CDR3: TGTGCCGGGGGGACAGGGGGCGGACAGACCCAGTACTTC. Its translation: CAGGTGGGQTQYF.

This clone rates as large (0.1 to 1%). The chain employs TRBV10-3 and TRBJ2-7; TRBD1 agrees at 10 bases. The CDR3 is 13 amino acids. The V segment lost 4 bases and the J segment 4 bases; nucleotides outside the gene matches: 1. The V gene's germline CDR1 is ENHRY and CDR2 SYGVKD. The CDR3 bases are TGTGCCATCAGTGCGGGACAGGGGTACGAGCAGTACTTC. Residues: CAISAGQGYEQYF.

The V gene is TRBV6-1, the J gene TRBJ1-2; 7 bases line up with TRBD1. The germline V gene encodes CDR1 MNHNS and CDR2 SASEGT. This CDR3 spans 15 amino acids. The V segment lost 7 bases and the J segment 4 bases; nucleotides outside the gene matches: 12. CDR3 DNA sequence: TGTGCCAGCACCCGGGGGGACAGTATTTTCTATGGCTACACCTTC. Its translation is CASTRGDSIFYGYTF.

The chain combines TRBV25-1 with TRBJ2-7, with D hard to call. The V and J ends lost 4 bases and 9 bases respectively, with 7 bases between them. Germline V gene data show CDR1 as MGHDK and CDR2 as SYGVNS. This CDR3 is 10 amino acids long. The CDR3 spells CASSGNGQYF. Here the CDR3 DNA reads TGTGCCAGCAGTGGGAATGGGCAGTACTTC.

The chain joins TRBV27 to TRBJ1-5; 7 bases align to TRBD1. The CDR3 extends over 15 amino acids. The trim removed 3 bases at V and 4 bases at J, leaving 6 bases unmatched. Germline CDR1 MNHEY, CDR2 SMNVEV (reference sequence). In nucleotides, the CDR3 is TGTGCCAGCAGTTTTACAGGGGCTTGGAATCAGCCCCAGCATTTT. Translated: CASSFTGAWNQPQHF.

This clone was picked up one time. This chain joins TRBV10-3 and TRBJ2-5; 8 bases fit TRBD2. Germline V gives CDR1 ENHRY, CDR2 SYGVKD. The CDR3 spans 13 residues. The junction had 9 bases not matched to a gene; V was cut back by 11 bases and J by 4 bases. The CDR3 loop is CAAQSGRGETQYF. In nucleotides, the CDR3 is TGTGCCGCCCAAAGCGGGAGAGGAGAGACCCAGTACTTC.

The chain links TRBV5-6 to TRBJ1-1; D call uncertain. The V end lost 3 bases, the J end lost 0 bases, and 15 bases lay between the germline ends. This CDR3 contains 16 residues. Germline CDR1 SGHDT, CDR2 YYEEEE. The CDR3 reads CASSSRAALLNTEAFF. The DNA for the CDR3 is TGTGCCAGCAGCTCCCGGGCCGCACTCTTGAACACTGAAGCTTTCTTT.